One and the same sample provided the 17 T cell receptor beta chains below, sequenced in a study of shared clonotypes between healthy human individuals. This table comes from immunoSEQ multiplex PCR, and its TCRdb copy is limited to in-frame clones, with some not included. The sample contains approximately 1.9 million clones, roughly 93% of which appear only once. Naive CD8 isolation took CD45RO-negative cells positively selected for CCR7 and excluded terminally differentiated effector memory CD45RA+ cells. What was sequenced was naive CD8+ T cells from PBMCs. These receptors were collected from a man aged 18 to 29 in good health. Some clones in this sample may be carry-over from other donors' samples.

The chain links TRBV5-1 to TRBJ2-7; perhaps TRBD2 as D (5 bases). The V end was cut by 5 bases, the J end by 6 bases, with 12 bases between. The CDR3 runs to 12 residues. The germline V gene encodes CDR1 SGHRS and CDR2 YFSETQ. The CDR3 loop is CASSWRAGEQYF. DNA of the CDR3: TGCGCCAGCAGTTGGCGGGCGGGCGAGCAGTACTTC.

This rearrangement joins TRBV10-3 to TRBJ2-1; D is ambiguous. V was shortened by 3 bases and J by 6 bases, with 15 bases between the two germline ends. Germline CDR1 reads ENHRY; CDR2 reads SYGVKD. The CDR3 has 15 residues. The CDR3 sequence: CAISESASHSNEQFF. CDR3 nucleotides: TGTGCCATCAGTGAATCGGCCAGCCACTCCAATGAGCAGTTCTTC.

The V and J genes are TRBV4-3 and TRBJ2-3, with 7 bases identical to TRBD2. Germline V lookup: CDR1 LGHNA, CDR2 YSLEER. CDR3 length: 18 residues. V lost 0 bases and J lost 4; bases outside the gene matches: 13. The CDR3 here is CASSQDGSAGEQADTQYF. As DNA, the CDR3 is TGCGCCAGCAGCCAAGATGGGTCGGCGGGAGAGCAGGCAGATACGCAGTATTTT.

The gene calls are TRBV7-9 and TRBJ2-5, with TRBD2 identical over 7 bases. Germline V gene sequence: CDR1 SEHNR, CDR2 FQNEAQ (reference sequence). The CDR3 length is 15 residues. V shed 2 bases and J 5 bases; nucleotides not matched to a gene: 8. CDR3: CASSLYSAGVETQYF. The DNA for the CDR3 is TGTGCCAGCAGCTTATACTCGGCGGGAGTGGAGACCCAGTACTTC.

The gene calls are TRBV18 and TRBJ2-2, with 9 positions matching TRBD2. The CDR3 covers 15 residues. Per the germline V gene, CDR1 is KGHSH and CDR2 is LQKENI. The V gene end was trimmed by 2 bases and the J gene end by 6 bases; junction bases not matched to a gene: 4. The CDR3 reads CASSPVIAGAGELFF. CDR3 coding DNA: TGTGCCAGCTCACCAGTGATAGCGGGAGCCGGGGAGCTGTTTTTT.

The V and J genes are TRBV9 and TRBJ1-2; D ambiguous. The germline CDR1 and CDR2 sequences are SGDLS and YYNGEE. Trimming shortened V by 5 bases and J by 0 bases, and 11 bases separated the two germline ends. CDR3 size: 14 residues. Written as DNA, the CDR3 is TGTGCCAGCAGTGCAGGAGGGCCTAACTATGGCTACACCTTC. Protein sequence: CASSAGGPNYGYTF.

V is TRBV7-9 and J is TRBJ2-1; D is unresolved. This CDR3 spans 12 amino acids. Trimming cost V 6 bases and J 10 bases, with 13 bases left between them. Germline loops: CDR1 SEHNR, CDR2 FQNEAQ (reference sequence). The CDR3 reads CASSLNGREQFF. As DNA, the CDR3 is TGTGCCAGCAGTTTAAACGGTCGAGAGCAGTTCTTC.

This sequence joins TRBV19 and TRBJ1-1; no firm D call. Trimming cost V 7 bases and J 4 bases, with 16 bases left between them. This CDR3 contains 14 residues. Germline V gene data show CDR1 as LNHDA and CDR2 as SQIVND (reference sequence). The CDR3 spells CASKAGGTFTEAFF. The CDR3 DNA reads TGTGCCAGTAAGGCCGGCGGAACGTTCACTGAAGCTTTCTTT.

The chain employs TRBV28 and TRBJ1-1; tentative D call: TRBD1 (5 bases). Germline loops: CDR1 MDHEN, CDR2 SYDVKM. The V end was cut by 7 bases, the J end by 3 bases, with 15 bases between. The CDR3 is 14 amino acids. The CDR3, as DNA: TGTGCCAGCACCACGACCCGGGGGGACACTGAAGCTTTCTTT. It encodes CASTTTRGDTEAFF.

Regarding this clone: This specimen includes other DNA sequences encoding the same CDR3. V usage is TRBV6-5 and J usage is TRBJ2-1; D is unresolved. Trimming removed 3 bases at V and 4 bases at J, with 4 bases between. The germline V gene encodes CDR1 MNHEY and CDR2 SVGAGI. The CDR3 loop spans 12 amino acids. The CDR3 DNA reads TGTGCCAGCAGTTATGGGTACAATGAGCAGTTCTTC. As protein: CASSYGYNEQFF.

This clone was observed a single time. The CDR3 DNA is TGCGCCAGCAGCCAAGTCGTGTACACTGAAGCTTTCTTT. This gives the protein CASSQVVYTEAFF. The chain recombines TRBV4-1 with TRBJ1-1; D is ambiguous. Looked up from germline, CDR1 is MGHRA and CDR2 is YSYEKL. CDR3 length: 13 residues. The V gene lost 1 base and the J gene lost 3 bases, with 6 bases spanning the gap.

V gene TRBV14 combines with J gene TRBJ1-2; D ambiguous. In germline, CDR1 is SGHDN, CDR2 FVKESK. The CDR3 consists of 14 residues. Trimming removed 2 bases at V and 4 bases at J, with 11 bases between. CDR3 amino acids: CASSQSVGGYGYTF. The DNA for the CDR3 is TGTGCCAGCAGCCAATCGGTTGGCGGCTATGGCTACACCTTC.

CDR3 bases: TGTGCCACCAGCAGCGGGACACTATCCTACGAGCAGTACTTC. Translated, it gives CATSSGTLSYEQYF. This chain links TRBV15 with TRBJ2-7, with D perhaps matching TRBD1 (6 bases). Germline CDR1 and CDR2: LNHNV and YYDKDF (reference sequence). V lost 3 bases and J 1 base, leaving 10 bases between the germline ends. The CDR3 runs 14 residues.

The chain joins TRBV7-9 to TRBJ1-2; 7 bases fit TRBD1. This CDR3 is built from 15 residues. Germline CDR1 reads SEHNR; CDR2 reads FQNEAQ (reference sequence). Unmatched junction bases numbered 6, after V lost 0 bases and J lost 5 bases. The CDR3 nucleotides are TGTGCCAGCAGCTTAGCGCAGGGACAGAGTTATGGCTACACCTTC. As protein: CASSLAQGQSYGYTF.

This chain uses TRBV7-9 with TRBJ2-1, with 7 nucleotides matching TRBD2. This CDR3 contains 15 residues. V dropped 2 bases and J dropped 14; count of bases not matched to a gene: 15. Germline assignment: CDR1 SEHNR and CDR2 FQNEAQ (reference sequence). The DNA for the CDR3 is TGTGCCAGCAGCTTATATAGCTCCGGGGGGTACGCCAAGTTCTTC. Its protein is CASSLYSSGGYAKFF. The full variable domain, rest sourced from reference TRBV7-9 and TRBJ2-1, is DTGVSQNPRHKITKRGQNVTFRCDPISEHNRLYWYRQTLGQGPEFLTYFQNEAQLEKSRLLSDRFSAERPKGSFSTLEIQRTEQGDSAMYLCASSLYSSGGYAKFFGPGTRLTVL.

This sequence joins TRBV19 and TRBJ2-3; 8 bases map to TRBD1. V was clipped by 6 bases and J by 2 bases; unmatched bases: 7. The germline gives CDR1 LNHDA, CDR2 SQIVND (reference sequence). This CDR3 spans 15 amino acids. The CDR3 DNA is TGTGCCAGTAGCCCCGGGACAGGAAACACAGATACGCAGTATTTT. Encoded protein: CASSPGTGNTDTQYF. The complete variable domain, with remaining parts taken from reference TRBV19 and TRBJ2-3, reads DGGITQSPKYLFRKEGQNVTLSCEQNLNHDAMYWYRQDPGQGLRLIYYSQIVNDFQKGDIAEGYSVSREKKESFPLTVTSAQKNPTAFYLCASSPGTGNTDTQYFGPGTRLTVL.

The genes are TRBV30 and TRBJ2-7, with a possible D match to TRBD2 (7 bases). The length of the CDR3 is 15 residues. Between the trimmed V and J ends, which lost 0 bases and 1 base, there was a span of 13 bases. The germline gives CDR1 GTSNPN, CDR2 SVGIG (reference sequence). CDR3 coding DNA: TGTGCCTGGAGTGTACAGGGCGGGAGATCCTACGAGCAGTACTTC. Protein sequence: CAWSVQGGRSYEQYF.